This T cell receptor (beta chain) was documented in a study of OX40 agonist ivuxolimab in advanced cancers. On the study more broadly: The mean age was around 56 years, ranging from 23 to 79, with about 87% of participants male.

General study findings and limits: Averaged across samples, CD8+ T cells carried more expanded clones than CD4+ did. Low normalized T-cell clonal expansion also characterized some of the nonresponders.

A note on this clone: Antigen unknown.

The method was immunoSEQ multiplex PCR; TCRdb's version includes in-frame clones alone and lacks a portion of them. The sample holds roughly 14,000 clones, about four fifths seen once. The CDR3 length is 16 residues. The source was CD4+ or CD8+ T cells sorted from blood, collected in a trial of the OX40 agonist ivuxolimab. The chain is built from TRBV21-1 and TRBJ2-5; the DNA was not compared with TRBD2, the D call given in the table. TRBV21-1 counts as a pseudogene. The receptor was isolated from an adult with an advanced solid tumor such as melanoma, head and neck, liver or kidney cancer. The CDR3 DNA follows: TGTGCCAGCAGCAAAGCGCGGCGGGGTTTACAAGAGACCCAGTACTTC. Translating it yields CASSKARRGLQETQYF.